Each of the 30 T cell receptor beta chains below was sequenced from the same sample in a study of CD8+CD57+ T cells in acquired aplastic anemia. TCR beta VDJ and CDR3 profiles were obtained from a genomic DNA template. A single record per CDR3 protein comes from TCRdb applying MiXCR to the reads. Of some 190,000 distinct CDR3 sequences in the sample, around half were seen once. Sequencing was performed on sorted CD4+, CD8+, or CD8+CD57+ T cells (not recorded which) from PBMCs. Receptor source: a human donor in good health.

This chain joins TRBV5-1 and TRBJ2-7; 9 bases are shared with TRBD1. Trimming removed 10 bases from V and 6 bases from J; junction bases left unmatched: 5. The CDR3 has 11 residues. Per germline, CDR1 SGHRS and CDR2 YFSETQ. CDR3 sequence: CAGTGTGEQYF. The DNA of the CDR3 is TGCGCCGGGACAGGGACTGGCGAGCAGTACTTC.

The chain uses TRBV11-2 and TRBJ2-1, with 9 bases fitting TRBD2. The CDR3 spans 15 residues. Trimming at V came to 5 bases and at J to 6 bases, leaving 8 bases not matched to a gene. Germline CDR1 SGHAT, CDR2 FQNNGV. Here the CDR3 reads CASSAMGLAGNEQFF. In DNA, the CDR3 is TGTGCCAGCAGCGCGATGGGACTAGCTGGCAATGAGCAGTTCTTC.

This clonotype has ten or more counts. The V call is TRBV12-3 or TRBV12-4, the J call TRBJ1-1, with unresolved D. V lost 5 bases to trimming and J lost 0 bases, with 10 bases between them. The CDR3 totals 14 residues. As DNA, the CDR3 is TGTGCCAGCAGTAAGGCCCTTTTGAACACTGAAGCTTTCTTT. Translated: CASSKALLNTEAFF.

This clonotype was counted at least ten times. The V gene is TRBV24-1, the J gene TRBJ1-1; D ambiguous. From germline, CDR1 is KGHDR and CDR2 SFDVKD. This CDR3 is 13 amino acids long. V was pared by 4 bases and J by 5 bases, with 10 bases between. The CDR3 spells CATSDRWGTEAFF. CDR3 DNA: TGTGCCACCAGTGACCGATGGGGTACTGAAGCTTTCTTT.

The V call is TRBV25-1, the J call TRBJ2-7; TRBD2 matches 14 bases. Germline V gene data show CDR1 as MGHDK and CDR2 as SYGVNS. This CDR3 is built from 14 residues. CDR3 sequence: CARGGLAGDYEQYF. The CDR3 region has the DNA TGTGCTAGAGGGGGACTAGCGGGAGACTACGAGCAGTACTTC.

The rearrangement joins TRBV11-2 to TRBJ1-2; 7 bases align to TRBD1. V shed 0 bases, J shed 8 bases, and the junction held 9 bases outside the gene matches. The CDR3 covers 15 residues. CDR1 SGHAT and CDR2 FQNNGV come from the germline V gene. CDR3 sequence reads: CASSLELGRGKGYTF. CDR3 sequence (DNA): TGTGCCAGCAGCTTAGAGTTGGGCAGGGGGAAAGGCTACACCTTC.

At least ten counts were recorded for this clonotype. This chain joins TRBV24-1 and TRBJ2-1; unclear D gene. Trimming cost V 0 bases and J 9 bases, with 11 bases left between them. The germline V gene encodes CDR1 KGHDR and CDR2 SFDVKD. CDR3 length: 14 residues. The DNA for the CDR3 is TGTGCCACCAGTGATTTGGGCAGAGCCCCTGAGCAGTTCTTC. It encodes CATSDLGRAPEQFF.

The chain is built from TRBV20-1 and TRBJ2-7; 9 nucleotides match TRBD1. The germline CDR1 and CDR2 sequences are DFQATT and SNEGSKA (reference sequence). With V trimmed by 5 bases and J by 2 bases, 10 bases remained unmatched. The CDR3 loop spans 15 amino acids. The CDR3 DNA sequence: TGCAGTGCTTCCATAGGACAGGGGAGTACCTACGAGCAGTACTTC. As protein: CSASIGQGSTYEQYF.

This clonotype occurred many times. The CDR3 spells CASSLGLAGTYEQYF. CDR3 nucleotide sequence: TGTGCCAGCAGCTTAGGGCTAGCGGGGACCTACGAGCAGTACTTC. V usage is TRBV7-9 and J usage is TRBJ2-7, with 9 bases aligning to TRBD2. V trimming: 1 base; J trimming: 2 bases; junction bases outside the gene matches: 3. Germline CDR1 SEHNR, CDR2 FQNEAQ (reference sequence). The CDR3 runs to 15 residues.

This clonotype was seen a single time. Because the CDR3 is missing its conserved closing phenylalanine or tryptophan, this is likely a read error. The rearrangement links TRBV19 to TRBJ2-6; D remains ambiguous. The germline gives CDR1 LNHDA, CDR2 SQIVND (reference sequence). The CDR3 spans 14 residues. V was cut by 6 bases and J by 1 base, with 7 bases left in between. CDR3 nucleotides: TGTGCCAGTAGGATGCGGTCTGGGGCCAACGTCCTGACTTTA. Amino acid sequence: CASRMRSGANVLTL.

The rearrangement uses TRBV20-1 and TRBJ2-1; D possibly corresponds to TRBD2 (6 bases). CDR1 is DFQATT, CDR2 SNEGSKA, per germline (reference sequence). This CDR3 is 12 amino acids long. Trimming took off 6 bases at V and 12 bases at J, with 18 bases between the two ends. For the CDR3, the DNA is TGCAGTGCGGTTAGTGGCGGGATCTGGCAGTTCTTC. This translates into CSAVSGGIWQFF.

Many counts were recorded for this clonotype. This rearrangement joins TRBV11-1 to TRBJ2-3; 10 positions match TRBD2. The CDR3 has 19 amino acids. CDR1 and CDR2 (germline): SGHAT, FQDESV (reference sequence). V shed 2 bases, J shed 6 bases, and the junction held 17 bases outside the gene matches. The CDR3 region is CASSLRPALLAGVGDTQYF. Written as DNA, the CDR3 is TGTGCCAGCAGCTTACGGCCCGCTCTTCTAGCGGGAGTCGGGGATACGCAGTATTTT.

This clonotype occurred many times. CDR3 sequence: CASSLRRGNTEAFF. CDR3 DNA: TGCGCCAGCAGCTTGAGGCGCGGGAACACTGAAGCTTTCTTT. The chain recombines TRBV5-1 with TRBJ1-1; D remains unclear. CDR3 size: 14 residues. Trimming stripped 1 base from V and 1 base from J, with 8 bases between. The germline V gene has CDR1 SGHRS and CDR2 YFSETQ. The full variable domain, rest sourced from reference TRBV5-1 and TRBJ1-1, is KAGVTQTPRYLIKTRGQQVTLSCSPISGHRSVSWYQQTPGQGLQFLFEYFSETQRNKGNFPGRFSGRQFSNSRSEMNVSTLELGDSALYLCASSLRRGNTEAFFGQGTRLTVV.

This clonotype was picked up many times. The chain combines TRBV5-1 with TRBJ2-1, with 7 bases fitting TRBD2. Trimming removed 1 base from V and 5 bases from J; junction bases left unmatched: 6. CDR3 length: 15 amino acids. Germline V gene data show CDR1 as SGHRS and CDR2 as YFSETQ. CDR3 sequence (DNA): TGCGCCAGCAGCTTGAAGGCGGGAGCTGACAATGAGCAGTTCTTC. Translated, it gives CASSLKAGADNEQFF. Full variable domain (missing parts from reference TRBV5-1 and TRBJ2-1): KAGVTQTPRYLIKTRGQQVTLSCSPISGHRSVSWYQQTPGQGLQFLFEYFSETQRNKGNFPGRFSGRQFSNSRSEMNVSTLELGDSALYLCASSLKAGADNEQFFGPGTRLTVL.

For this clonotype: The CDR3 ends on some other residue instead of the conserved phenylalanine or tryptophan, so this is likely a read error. CDR3 sequence reads: CAISETGGYGYTI. The CDR3 nucleotides read TGTGCCATCAGTGAGACGGGGGGATATGGCTACACCATC. The genes are TRBV10-3 and TRBJ1-2; D is perhaps TRBD1 (5 bases). CDR3 length: 13 residues. The V and J ends lost 2 bases and 5 bases respectively, with 9 bases between them. The germline V gene has CDR1 ENHRY and CDR2 SYGVKD.

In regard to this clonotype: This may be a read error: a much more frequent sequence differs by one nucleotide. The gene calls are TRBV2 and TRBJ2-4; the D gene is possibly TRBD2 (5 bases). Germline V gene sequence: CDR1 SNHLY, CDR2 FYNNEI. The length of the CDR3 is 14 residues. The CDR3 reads CASRATLAENIQYF. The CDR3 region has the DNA TGTGCCAGCCGGGCCACCCTAGCCGAAAACATTCAGTACTTC. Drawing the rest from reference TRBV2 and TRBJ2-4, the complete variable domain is EPEVTQTPSHQVTQMGQEVILRCVPISNHLYFYWYRQILGQKVEFLVSFYNNEISEKSEIFDDQFSVERPDGSNFTLKIRSTKLEDSAMYFCASRATLAENIQYFGAGTRLSVL.

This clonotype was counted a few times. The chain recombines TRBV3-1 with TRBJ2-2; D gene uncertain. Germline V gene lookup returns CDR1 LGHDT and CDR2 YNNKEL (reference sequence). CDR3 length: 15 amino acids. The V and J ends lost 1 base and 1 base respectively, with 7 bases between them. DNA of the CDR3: TGTGCCAGCAGCCAAGTCCAGGTGAACACCGGGGAGCTGTTTTTT. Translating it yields CASSQVQVNTGELFF. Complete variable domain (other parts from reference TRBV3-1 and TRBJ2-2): DTAVSQTPKYLVTQMGNDKSIKCEQNLGHDTMYWYKQDSKKFLKIMFSYNNKELIINETVPNRFSPKSPDKAHLNLHINSLELGDSAVYFCASSQVQVNTGELFFGEGSRLTVL.

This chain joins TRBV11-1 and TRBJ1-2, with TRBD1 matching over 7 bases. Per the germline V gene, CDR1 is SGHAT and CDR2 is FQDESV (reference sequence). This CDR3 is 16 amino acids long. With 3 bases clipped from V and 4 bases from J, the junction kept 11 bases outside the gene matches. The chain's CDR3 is CASSLLGTDPSYGYTF. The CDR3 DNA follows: TGTGCCAGCAGCTTGCTGGGGACAGACCCCTCCTATGGCTACACCTTC. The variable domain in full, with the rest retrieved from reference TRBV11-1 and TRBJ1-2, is EAEVAQSPRYKITEKSQAVAFWCDPISGHATLYWYRQILGQGPELLVQFQDESVVDDSQLPKDRFSAERLKGVDSTLKIQPAELGDSAMYLCASSLLGTDPSYGYTFGSGTRLTVV.

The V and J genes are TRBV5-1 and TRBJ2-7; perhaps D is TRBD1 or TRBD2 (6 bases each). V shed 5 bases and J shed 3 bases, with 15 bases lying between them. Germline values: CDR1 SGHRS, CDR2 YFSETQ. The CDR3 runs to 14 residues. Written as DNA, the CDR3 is TGCGCCAGCAGAGGGGGGCGGGACGACTACGAGCAGTACTTC. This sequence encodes CASRGGRDDYEQYF.

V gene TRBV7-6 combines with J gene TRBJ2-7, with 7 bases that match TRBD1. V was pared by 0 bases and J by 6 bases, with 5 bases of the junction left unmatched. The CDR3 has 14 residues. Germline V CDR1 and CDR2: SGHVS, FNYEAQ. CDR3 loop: CASSLASTGFEQYF. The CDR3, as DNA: TGTGCCAGCAGCTTAGCCTCGACAGGGTTCGAGCAGTACTTC.

In DNA, the CDR3 is TGTGCCAGCACCAAGGACAATGTGCTCGAAAATTCACCCCTCCACTTT. Translation gives CASTKDNVLENSPLHF. The V call is TRBV27, the J call TRBJ1-6; maybe TRBD1 (5 bases). The CDR3 runs to 16 residues. The V end lost 7 bases, the J end lost 7 bases, and 20 bases lay between the germline ends. CDR1 is MNHEY and CDR2 is SMNVEV in the germline V gene (reference sequence).

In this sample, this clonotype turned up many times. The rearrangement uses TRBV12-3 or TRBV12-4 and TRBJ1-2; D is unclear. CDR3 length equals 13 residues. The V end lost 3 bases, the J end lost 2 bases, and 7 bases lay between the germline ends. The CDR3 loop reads CASSFNRNYGYTF. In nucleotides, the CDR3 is TGTGCCAGCAGTTTCAACAGAAACTATGGCTACACCTTC.

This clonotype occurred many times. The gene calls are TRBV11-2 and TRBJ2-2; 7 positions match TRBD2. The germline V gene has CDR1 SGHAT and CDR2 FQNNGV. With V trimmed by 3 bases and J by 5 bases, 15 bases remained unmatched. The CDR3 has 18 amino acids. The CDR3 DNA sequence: TGTGCCAGCAGCTTCCGGGCTAGCGGAAGTTCCGGTACCGGGGAGCTGTTTTTT. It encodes CASSFRASGSSGTGELFF.

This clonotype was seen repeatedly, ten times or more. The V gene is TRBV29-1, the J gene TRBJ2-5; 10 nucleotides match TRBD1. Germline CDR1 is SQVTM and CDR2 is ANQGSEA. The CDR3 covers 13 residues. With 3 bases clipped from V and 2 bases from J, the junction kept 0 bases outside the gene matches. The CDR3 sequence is CSVEDRGQETQYF. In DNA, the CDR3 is TGCAGCGTTGAGGACAGGGGGCAAGAGACCCAGTACTTC.

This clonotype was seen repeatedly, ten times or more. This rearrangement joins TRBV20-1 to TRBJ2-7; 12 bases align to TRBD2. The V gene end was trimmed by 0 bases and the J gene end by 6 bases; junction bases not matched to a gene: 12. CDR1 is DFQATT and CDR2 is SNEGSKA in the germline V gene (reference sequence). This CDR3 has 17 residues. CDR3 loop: CSARDQTSGSMTSEQYF. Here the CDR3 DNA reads TGCAGTGCTAGAGATCAGACTAGCGGGAGTATGACGTCCGAGCAGTACTTC.

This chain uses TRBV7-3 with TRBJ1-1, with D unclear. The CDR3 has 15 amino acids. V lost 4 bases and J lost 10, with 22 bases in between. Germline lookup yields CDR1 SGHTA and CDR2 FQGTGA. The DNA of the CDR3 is TGTGCCAGCAGCTCTGCCCGGACCTTACAAGAGGGAGCTTTCTTT. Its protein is CASSSARTLQEGAFF.

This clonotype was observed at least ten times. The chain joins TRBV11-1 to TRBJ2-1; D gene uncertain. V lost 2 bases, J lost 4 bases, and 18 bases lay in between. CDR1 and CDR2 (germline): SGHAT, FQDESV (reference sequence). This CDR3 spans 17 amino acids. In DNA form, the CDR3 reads TGTGCCAGCAGCTTACTTCTCCGTGGAATACCATACAATGAGCAGTTCTTC. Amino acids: CASSLLLRGIPYNEQFF.

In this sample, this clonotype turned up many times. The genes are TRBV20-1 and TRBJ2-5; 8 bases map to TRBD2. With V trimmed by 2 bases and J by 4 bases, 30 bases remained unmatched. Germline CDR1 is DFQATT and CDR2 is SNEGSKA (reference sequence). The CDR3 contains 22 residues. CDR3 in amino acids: CSARSELAELGGAPGMGETQYF. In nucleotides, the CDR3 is TGCAGTGCTAGATCTGAACTAGCGGAATTAGGGGGAGCCCCAGGGATGGGAGAGACCCAGTACTTC.

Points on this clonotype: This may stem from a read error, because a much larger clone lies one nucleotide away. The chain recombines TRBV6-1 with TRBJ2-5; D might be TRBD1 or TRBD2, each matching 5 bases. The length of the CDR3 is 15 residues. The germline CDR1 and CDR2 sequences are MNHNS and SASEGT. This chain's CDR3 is CASSKAGALEGTQCF. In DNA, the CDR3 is TGTGCCAGCAGTAAAGCCGGGGCCCTCGAGGGGACCCAGTGCTTC.

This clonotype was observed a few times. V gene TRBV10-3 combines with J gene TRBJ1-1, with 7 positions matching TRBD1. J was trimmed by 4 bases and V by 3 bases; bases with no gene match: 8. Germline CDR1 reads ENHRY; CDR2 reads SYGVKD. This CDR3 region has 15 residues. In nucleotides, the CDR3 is TGTGCCATCAGTGACTCAGACAGGGTGGGCACTGAAGCTTTCTTT. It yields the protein CAISDSDRVGTEAFF.